This TCR beta chain originates from a study of neurological immune-mediated disorders. TCRdb itself ran the 5' RACE reads through MiXCR, one entry per CDR3 protein. In the table there are roughly 14,000 distinct CDR3 sequences, about 10% of which are singletons. The germline V gene encodes CDR1 MDHEN and CDR2 SYDVKM. Trimming removed 8 bases at V and 5 bases at J, with 24 bases between. CDR3 length equals 17 residues. The unsorted libraries were prepared from 2 million PBMCs (stored at -80 C). The genes are TRBV28 and TRBJ1-4; no firm D call. The receptor comes from a woman in her 40s in good health. The sample consisted of PBMCs. The CDR3 nucleotides are TGTGCCAGCTCCATTCCCAGCCGGGCCGGATCAAATGAAAAACTGTTTTTT. Protein: CASSIPSRAGSNEKLFF.